This entry describes one T cell receptor (beta chain). This clone was seen a few times. Its antigen is currently not known. Per-base quality was not reported, and no clone a single base away is much larger than it. The entry originates in a study of blood T cell repertoires in COVID-19 (TCRdb year 2020). Concerning the study at large: Collaborator samples came from the United States, Italy and Spain and covered acute and convalescent phases of COVID-19. Where HLA class I and class II types were available, the types were taken from metadata supplied by the sample provider, not from assay-based typing. The repertoires were made available in a free public database intended to serve as a resource for research on the immune response to SARS-CoV-2. The material from the prospective study consisted of cDNA or gDNA derived from T cells, B-cell-depleted T cells, or PBMCs. The samples were drawn from two sources: the first 160 participants of the ongoing ImmuneRACE study, and about 1,300 subjects contributed by 6 global collaborators. Sample metadata almost always included a de-identified subject ID, COVID-19 status, age in years and sex. Subjects who had been exposed to COVID-19, were actively infected with it, or had recovered from it provided the deeply sampled blood TCRbeta repertoires that made up the dataset. Overall study outcomes, separate from this receptor: Clinical and demographic metadata were provided uncurated, with the amount varying by source and participant.

Participants in the prospective study were aged roughly 18 to 89 years, lived in 20 to 25 United States geographic areas, and enrolled through a virtual design. To assign participants to cohorts, the prospective study relied on clinical history that participants themselves reported in a screening survey and a study questionnaire. In the prospective study, mobile phlebotomists collected whole blood, serum and a nasopharyngeal or oropharyngeal swab from each participant. Participants in the prospective study had the option to provide additional blood draws and questionnaires over a 2-month period. Blood samples from the prospective study were shipped frozen or at room temperature prior to DNA extraction. For this chain, trimming is 6 bases at the V end and 8 bases at the J end, and the number of junction bases without a gene match is 8. CDR1 and CDR2, per the germline V gene, are SGHTA and FQGNSA. There are 13 amino acids in the CDR3, from cysteine to phenylalanine inclusive. Only the CDR3 portion is preserved as DNA: 39 bases, with reading frame beginning at the first base.

TCRbeta CDR3 regions were amplified from genomic DNA by means of the immunoSEQ Assay, a bias-controlled multiplex PCR. The authors' analysis ran thus. The number of nucleated cells in each sample was estimated by amplification of reference gene primers within the assay. Sequence reads were collapsed and filtered to measure the absolute abundance of every unique TCRbeta CDR3 rearrangement. For each sample, productive Simpson clonality was calculated by taking the square root of Simpson's diversity index across productive rearrangements. TCRdb mirrors the immuneACCESS table, restricted to in-frame sequences. Some clones are absent from its copies; in checked studies, under half trace to an unresolved V gene, and the reason for the others is unknown. V, J and clone size are those of that table, while D and trimming were read from the DNA. Counted in this sample were some 410,000 clones; around nine tenths of them appeared once. 0.95% to 1% of the sample goes to the ten largest clones.

The receptor comes from a woman aged 25 to 45 with acute COVID-19. The sequenced material came from PBMCs or T cells enriched from blood (not recorded which). The V and J genes are TRBV7-2 and TRBJ1-2, with 8 junctional bases fitting TRBD1. The nucleotide sequence is TGTGCCAGCAGTTCGGACAGGGCGGGAGGCTACACCTTC. The resulting protein is CASSSDRAGGYTF.